This passage covers 14 T cell receptor beta chains from one sample sequenced in a study of blood T cell repertoires in COVID-19. TCRdb's table, derived via immunoSEQ multiplex PCR, lists solely in-frame clones and lacks some. The sample shows 250,000 to 400,000 clones, about 90% of them seen only once. Sequencing used PBMCs or T cells enriched from blood (not recorded which). The receptors were sampled from a woman in her 30s who had recovered from COVID-19.

V usage is TRBV5-1 and J usage is TRBJ1-2; a weak D match, TRBD1 (6 bases). CDR3 length equals 14 residues. V was pared by 2 bases and J by 5 bases, with 13 bases between. Germline V gives CDR1 SGHRS, CDR2 YFSETQ. The chain's CDR3 is CASSLYEQGYGYTF. In DNA, the CDR3 is TGCGCCAGCAGCTTATACGAACAGGGATATGGCTACACCTTC.

The rearrangement links TRBV11-3 to TRBJ2-1; D gene unclear. The V gene lost 4 bases and the J gene lost 0 bases, with 7 bases spanning the gap. The CDR3 loop spans 14 amino acids. Germline V lookup: CDR1 SGHNT, CDR2 YENEEA. CDR3 bases: TGTGCCAGCAGCTCCGCAGGCTCCTACAATGAGCAGTTCTTC. This translates into CASSSAGSYNEQFF.

CDR3 DNA: TGTGCCAGCAGGCGGACAGGGGAATTCACTGAAGCTTTCTTT. This encodes CASRRTGEFTEAFF. This rearrangement joins TRBV2 to TRBJ1-1, with 9 bases fitting TRBD1. V shed 6 bases, J shed 4 bases, and the junction held 6 bases outside the gene matches. The CDR3 extends over 14 amino acids. Per germline, CDR1 SNHLY and CDR2 FYNNEI.

This chain links TRBV9 with TRBJ1-3; D not resolved. Deletions cut 0 bases from V and 0 bases from J, with 10 bases between. The germline V gene encodes CDR1 SGDLS and CDR2 YYNGEE. The CDR3 runs to 16 residues. CDR3 in amino acids: CASSVGVSNSGNTIYF. DNA of the CDR3: TGTGCCAGCAGCGTAGGTGTGAGCAACTCTGGAAACACCATATATTTT.

The J gene is TRBJ1-6, the V gene TRBV19; 10 nucleotides agree with TRBD1. Trimming at V came to 2 bases and at J to 7 bases, leaving 5 bases not matched to a gene. Germline values: CDR1 LNHDA, CDR2 SQIVND (reference sequence). The CDR3 contains 16 residues. This CDR3 is CASSITRTGGNSPLHF. The CDR3 DNA follows: TGTGCCAGTAGTATAACGAGGACAGGGGGGAATTCACCCCTCCACTTT.

The gene calls are TRBV7-2 and TRBJ2-5, with unresolved D. Germline CDR1 SGHTA, CDR2 FQGNSA. Trimming took 3 bases from V and 5 from J, leaving 16 bases between them. This CDR3 has 15 residues. CDR3 nucleotides: TGTGCCAGCAGCTTCGACACCGCGCAAAAGGAGACCCAGTACTTC. Residues: CASSFDTAQKETQYF.

V gene TRBV6-5 combines with J gene TRBJ1-1; D ambiguous. The CDR3 is 14 residues long. Germline values: CDR1 MNHEY, CDR2 SVGAGI. V was pared by 4 bases and J by 0 bases, with 9 bases between. Here the CDR3 reads CASSSHLMNTEAFF. The CDR3 DNA reads as TGTGCCAGCAGTTCACATCTTATGAACACTGAAGCTTTCTTT.

The chain joins TRBV30 to TRBJ2-7; 13 bases agree with TRBD2. Germline CDR1 reads GTSNPN; CDR2 reads SVGIG (reference sequence). This CDR3 contains 17 residues. V was clipped by 2 bases and J by 3 bases; unmatched bases: 10. CDR3 DNA: TGTGCCTGGAGTTCACTAGCGGGGGGGGGAGGCTTCTACGAGCAGTACTTC. The encoded protein is CAWSSLAGGGGFYEQYF. The full variable domain, with the rest looked up from reference TRBV30 and TRBJ2-7, is SQTIHQWPATLVQPVGSPLSLECTVEGTSNPNLYWYRQAAGRGLQLLFYSVGIGQISSEVPQNLSASRPQDRQFILSSKKLLLSDSGFYLCAWSSLAGGGGFYEQYFGPGTRLTVT.

The V call is TRBV2, the J call TRBJ2-7; D perhaps matches TRBD1 (5 bases). Germline V CDR1 and CDR2: SNHLY, FYNNEI. This CDR3 region has 12 residues. V lost 6 bases and J lost 0, with 6 bases in between. Here the CDR3 DNA reads TGTGCCAGCAGCGACAGCTCCTACGAGCAGTACTTC. This gives the protein CASSDSSYEQYF.

The gene calls are TRBV2 and TRBJ1-2; 7 nucleotides line up with TRBD1. Germline CDR1 SNHLY, CDR2 FYNNEI. The trim removed 7 bases at V and 8 bases at J, leaving 13 bases unmatched. The CDR3 runs to 14 residues. CDR3 in DNA: TGTGCCAGCACCTTGACAGGGCGTAGTGGAGGCTACACCTTC. Its protein product is CASTLTGRSGGYTF.

The rearrangement uses TRBV7-2 and TRBJ1-3; D not resolved. Germline V lookup: CDR1 SGHTA, CDR2 FQGNSA. V was trimmed by 5 bases and J by 4 bases, leaving 12 bases between them. The CDR3 covers 14 residues. The CDR3 nucleotides read TGTGCCAGCAGCATGACGACTGACGGAAACACCATATATTTT. This translates into CASSMTTDGNTIYF. Full variable domain (missing parts from reference TRBV7-2 and TRBJ1-3): GAGVSQSPSNKVTEKGKDVELRCDPISGHTALYWYRQSLGQGLEFLIYFQGNSAPDKSGLPSDRFSAERTGGSVSTLTIQRTQQEDSAVYLCASSMTTDGNTIYFGEGSWLTVV.

This chain joins TRBV12-3 or TRBV12-4 and TRBJ1-5; D is possibly TRBD1 (5 bases). V dropped 5 bases and J dropped 5 bases, with 10 bases sitting between them. This CDR3 is 13 amino acids long. CDR3: CASSRQSDQPQHF. The CDR3, as DNA: TGTGCCAGCAGTCGACAGTCAGATCAGCCCCAGCATTTT.

This clone was seen just once. The J gene is TRBJ1-4, the V gene TRBV11-2; 7 positions match TRBD1. The CDR3 has 15 residues. The V and J ends lost 3 bases and 2 bases, in that order; junction bases with no gene match: 3. Looked up from germline, CDR1 is SGHAT and CDR2 is FQNNGV. CDR3 in DNA: TGTGCCAGCAGCTTGCGGGGACAGACTAATGAAAAACTGTTTTTT. It yields the protein CASSLRGQTNEKLFF.

This chain joins TRBV7-2 and TRBJ2-3, with 11 bases matching TRBD2. Germline V gene data show CDR1 as SGHTA and CDR2 as FQGNSA. The length of the CDR3 is 16 residues. The trim removed 4 bases at V and 5 bases at J, leaving 8 bases unmatched. The CDR3: CASSSTSGGMRDTQYF. DNA of the CDR3: TGTGCCAGCAGCTCTACTAGCGGGGGCATGCGAGATACGCAGTATTTT.